This T cell receptor beta chain was identified in a study of shared clonotypes between healthy human individuals. This clone appeared once. Per the germline V gene, CDR1 is SQVTM and CDR2 is ANQGSEA. The CDR3 spans 11 residues. V gave up 5 bases and J gave up 4 bases, with 8 bases separating them. The protocol was immunoSEQ multiplex PCR, while the TCRdb copy is restricted to in-frame clones and leaves out a portion. The sample yields more than 2,000,000 clones, roughly nine tenths seen once. The receptor was isolated from a man between 18 and 29 years old in good health. Sample: naive CD4+ T cells sorted from blood. Subset noted: CD45RA+ positively selected. The chain recombines TRBV29-1 with TRBJ1-1; possible D gene TRBD1, 5 bases. CDR3 protein: CSVRQTTEAFF. CDR3 DNA sequence: TGCAGCGTTCGACAGACCACTGAAGCTTTCTTT.